The 25 T cell receptor beta chains presented below share a single source sample, sequenced in a study of early T cells in non-severe SARS-CoV-2 infection. TCRdb re-analysed the 5' RACE reads in MiXCR, keeping a single row per CDR3 protein. The sample records about 56,000 distinct CDR3 sequences, more than 12% being singletons. The starting material was whole blood, obtained at baseline. Source of these receptors: an adult who was a healthcare worker with PCR-confirmed SARS-CoV-2 infection or an uninfected control (not recorded which).

This clonotype was counted only a few times. The V and J genes are TRBV9 and TRBJ2-1; tentative D call: TRBD2 (6 bases). Trimming took 3 bases from V and 0 from J, leaving 16 bases between them. CDR3 length: 17 residues. The germline V gene has CDR1 SGDLS and CDR2 YYNGEE. The CDR3 is CASSARVTSTSYNEQFF. CDR3 sequence (DNA): TGTGCCAGCAGCGCACGGGTAACTAGCACCTCCTACAATGAGCAGTTCTTC.

This clonotype was counted only a few times. This chain links TRBV5-1 with TRBJ1-5, with TRBD1 matching 8 bases. With V trimmed by 0 bases and J by 6 bases, 5 bases remained unmatched. Germline assignment: CDR1 SGHRS and CDR2 YFSETQ. This CDR3 is 15 amino acids long. CDR3 residues: CASSLEGTGGQPQHF. In DNA, the CDR3 is TGCGCCAGCAGCTTGGAAGGGACAGGTGGTCAGCCCCAGCATTTT.

The CDR3 DNA reads as TGTGCCAGCAGTGAACGGGTCGCCCTCACGGGGGATGAGCAGTTCTTC. This translates into CASSERVALTGDEQFF. The chain links TRBV6-1 to TRBJ2-1; TRBD2 is a possible D gene (6 bases). The CDR3 spans 16 residues. With 2 bases removed from V and 8 bases from J, the gap between germline ends came to 19 bases. Per the germline V gene, CDR1 is MNHNS and CDR2 is SASEGT.

This chain connects TRBV29-1 to TRBJ2-1; D is perhaps TRBD2 (7 bases). V was clipped by 3 bases and J by 0 bases, with 15 bases between them. The length of the CDR3 is 16 residues. CDR1 and CDR2 (germline): SQVTM, ANQGSEA. The CDR3 region has the DNA TGCAGCGTTGAGGGTGGGAGGGGGAGCTCCTACAATGAGCAGTTCTTC. Protein: CSVEGGRGSSYNEQFF.

This clonotype was counted a few times. The V and J genes are TRBV4-1 and TRBJ1-1, with unresolved D. Trimming pared 4 bases from V and 5 bases from J, leaving 17 bases between. This CDR3 is 15 amino acids long. The germline V gene has CDR1 MGHRA and CDR2 YSYEKL. CDR3 region: CASSPTVLSLTEAFF. The CDR3, as DNA: TGCGCCAGCAGCCCTACTGTCCTATCTCTGACTGAAGCTTTCTTT.

This clonotype appeared a few times. CDR3: CASSLGRSGGYTF. DNA for the CDR3: TGTGCCAGCAGCTTAGGCCGTTCAGGGGGCTACACCTTC. The chain combines TRBV13 with TRBJ1-2; TRBD1 is a possible D gene (5 bases). With 0 bases removed from V and 8 bases from J, the gap between germline ends came to 10 bases. The CDR3 is 13 residues long. Germline CDR1 and CDR2: PRHDT and FYEKMQ (reference sequence).

This chain connects TRBV5-1 to TRBJ2-7, with TRBD2 identical over 11 bases. CDR3 length equals 19 residues. V was clipped by 1 base and J by 2 bases; unmatched bases: 14. Germline V gene lookup returns CDR1 SGHRS and CDR2 YFSETQ. CDR3 nucleotides: TGCGCCAGCAGCTTGTTTGGGGTGACTAGCGGGACCACGGCCTACGAGCAGTACTTC. It translates to CASSLFGVTSGTTAYEQYF.

In the case of this clonotype: A read error may account for a junction end that differs from germline. The chain employs TRBV2 and TRBJ2-5, with a weak D call TRBD1 (6 bases). This CDR3 has 12 residues. Germline loops: CDR1 SNHLY, CDR2 FYNNEI. The CDR3 nucleotides are TGTGTCAGCAGGACCGACAGGCCCCCGGTTAACTTC. It is translated as CVSRTDRPPVNF.

CDR3 sequence reads: CASMAGGRNSPLHF. In DNA form, the CDR3 reads TGTGCCAGCATGGCGGGGGGGCGAAATTCACCCCTCCACTTT. V usage is TRBV7-2 and J usage is TRBJ1-6; tentative D call: TRBD1 (6 bases). Germline V CDR1 and CDR2: SGHTA, FQGNSA. V lost 7 bases and J 7 bases, leaving 14 bases between the germline ends. CDR3 length: 14 residues.

The genes are TRBV5-1 and TRBJ2-1; the D is unclear. Germline V gives CDR1 SGHRS, CDR2 YFSETQ. The germline V and J ends were trimmed by 4 bases and 10 bases, with 9 bases remaining between them. CDR3 size: 11 residues. In nucleotides, the CDR3 is TGCGCCAGCAGCCCGAACCGGGAGCAGTTCTTC. Encoded protein: CASSPNREQFF.

This clonotype appeared many times. The chain recombines TRBV18 with TRBJ2-7, with 12 bases identical to TRBD2. V trimming: 4 bases; J trimming: 0 bases; junction bases outside the gene matches: 4. The CDR3 is made up of 16 amino acids. The V gene's germline CDR1 is KGHSH and CDR2 LQKENI. CDR3 sequence reads: CASSQTSGGSSYEQYF. The CDR3 DNA sequence: TGTGCCAGCTCACAGACTAGCGGGGGCTCCTCCTACGAGCAGTACTTC.

The gene calls are TRBV27 and TRBJ2-3; no definite D call. Trimming pared 6 bases from V and 1 base from J, leaving 8 bases between. Germline V gene data show CDR1 as MNHEY and CDR2 as SMNVEV (reference sequence). The CDR3 is made up of 13 amino acids. The CDR3 reads CASSHLRTDTQYF. CDR3 sequence (DNA): TGTGCCAGCAGCCACCTCCGCACAGATACGCAGTATTTT.

This clonotype was seen at least ten times. V usage is TRBV20-1 and J usage is TRBJ2-7; 7 positions match TRBD2. Losses at the gene ends were 5 bases for V and 6 bases for J; bases not matched to a gene: 13. The CDR3 loop spans 14 amino acids. Germline CDR1 DFQATT, CDR2 SNEGSKA (reference sequence). This CDR3 is CSAAVRGGRREQYF. The CDR3, as DNA: TGCAGTGCTGCCGTGCGGGGAGGGAGGCGCGAGCAGTACTTC.

This clonotype was detected ten times or more. The CDR3 DNA sequence: TGCAGTGCAACCTCCTCAGCGGGACCCCTCTACGAGCAGTACTTC. Its translation: CSATSSAGPLYEQYF. The chain combines TRBV20-1 with TRBJ2-7, with 7 nucleotides matching TRBD2. The germline V gene encodes CDR1 DFQATT and CDR2 SNEGSKA (reference sequence). This CDR3 comprises 15 residues. Losses at the gene ends were 6 bases for V and 3 bases for J; bases not matched to a gene: 14.

The chain recombines TRBV6-6 with TRBJ1-1; weak D call: TRBD1 (5 bases). The V gene's germline CDR1 is MNHNY and CDR2 SVGAGI (reference sequence). V shed 2 bases and J shed 0 bases, with 7 bases lying between them. This CDR3 region has 14 residues. The CDR3, as DNA: TGTGCCAGCAGTTACGAGGGGATGAACACTGAAGCTTTCTTT. It translates to CASSYEGMNTEAFF.

This clonotype was counted ten times or more. This chain links TRBV30 with TRBJ2-2; perhaps TRBD1 as D (5 bases). The germline CDR1 and CDR2 sequences are GTSNPN and SVGIG (reference sequence). This CDR3 contains 14 residues. V was pared by 2 bases and J by 7 bases, with 14 bases between. The CDR3 bases are TGTGCCTGGAGTTTGGGGCAAACTTACGGGGAGCTGTTTTTT. Translating it yields CAWSLGQTYGELFF.

This clonotype occurred a few times. The gene calls are TRBV27 and TRBJ2-2; D is possibly TRBD1 (6 bases). The CDR3 is made up of 15 amino acids. V lost 4 bases and J 0 bases, leaving 9 bases between the germline ends. CDR1 and CDR2 from the germline V gene are MNHEY and SMNVEV (reference sequence). CDR3 sequence reads: CASSWDTANTGELFF. The CDR3 nucleotides read TGTGCCAGCAGTTGGGACACGGCGAACACCGGGGAGCTGTTTTTT.

This clonotype was counted many times. This chain links TRBV27 with TRBJ2-3; 10 bases align to TRBD1. J gave up 4 bases and V 1 base, and 2 bases lay outside the gene matches. The germline gives CDR1 MNHEY, CDR2 SMNVEV (reference sequence). The CDR3 has 15 amino acids. This CDR3 is CASSLLGQGADTQYF. The CDR3 DNA reads as TGTGCCAGCAGTTTATTAGGACAGGGGGCAGATACGCAGTATTTT.

This clonotype appeared many times. The chain uses TRBV20-1 and TRBJ1-1; D uncertain. V lost 0 bases and J lost 6, with 8 bases in between. CDR3 length equals 12 residues. Germline V gene lookup returns CDR1 DFQATT and CDR2 SNEGSKA (reference sequence). For the CDR3, the DNA is TGCAGTGCTAGAGATGTTGGGGCTGAAGCTTTCTTT. Translation: CSARDVGAEAFF.

V gene TRBV5-1 combines with J gene TRBJ2-5; D is ambiguous. The V gene lost 0 bases and the J gene lost 2 bases, with 8 bases spanning the gap. Looked up from germline, CDR1 is SGHRS and CDR2 is YFSETQ. The CDR3 spans 14 residues. CDR3 amino acids: CASSLGSVQETQYF. Here the CDR3 DNA reads TGCGCCAGCAGCTTGGGGTCAGTTCAAGAGACCCAGTACTTC. Full variable domain (rest looked up from reference TRBV5-1 and TRBJ2-5): KAGVTQTPRYLIKTRGQQVTLSCSPISGHRSVSWYQQTPGQGLQFLFEYFSETQRNKGNFPGRFSGRQFSNSRSEMNVSTLELGDSALYLCASSLGSVQETQYFGPGTRLLVL.

The table lists this clonotype with many counts. The chain employs TRBV20-1 and TRBJ2-3; TRBD1 aligns across 8 bases. The CDR3 length is 15 residues. V was pared by 4 bases and J by 4 bases, with 10 bases of the junction left unmatched. Germline CDR1 is DFQATT and CDR2 is SNEGSKA (reference sequence). The chain's CDR3 is CSATSDRGGSDTQYF. DNA of the CDR3: TGCAGTGCTACAAGTGACAGGGGCGGTTCAGATACGCAGTATTTT.

The chain couples TRBV6-2 or TRBV6-3 to TRBJ2-6, with a weak D call TRBD2 (5 bases). V lost 2 bases and J lost 0, with 5 bases in between. The CDR3 length is 15 residues. The germline V gene has CDR1 MNHEY and CDR2 SVGEGT. The CDR3 bases are TGTGCCAGCAGTTACGGAGGCTCTGGGGCCAACGTCCTGACTTTC. Translating gives CASSYGGSGANVLTF.

This rearrangement joins TRBV4-1 to TRBJ2-7; no firm D call. The germline V gene has CDR1 MGHRA and CDR2 YSYEKL. With 4 bases removed from V and 3 bases from J, the gap between germline ends came to 13 bases. This CDR3 has 14 amino acids. The CDR3 nucleotides are TGCGCCAGCAGCCCTCGGACCGGCGACTACGAGCAGTACTTC. Its protein is CASSPRTGDYEQYF.

This clonotype occurred a few times. This chain uses TRBV18 with TRBJ2-7; D may be TRBD2 (5 bases). V was pared by 2 bases and J by 1 base, with 36 bases between. Germline values: CDR1 KGHSH, CDR2 LQKENI. The CDR3 is 23 residues long. In DNA, the CDR3 is TGTGCCAGCTCACCATTTATAGTAAAACTAGGATCGCTATCTCCCAAACGATCCTACGAGCAGTACTTC. Protein product: CASSPFIVKLGSLSPKRSYEQYF.

This clonotype was picked up a small number of times. The rearrangement uses TRBV4-1 and TRBJ2-1; D assignment may be TRBD1 or TRBD2 (5 bases each). Trimming took 5 bases from V and 0 from J, leaving 11 bases between them. CDR1 MGHRA and CDR2 YSYEKL come from the germline V gene. The CDR3 is made up of 15 amino acids. CDR3 nucleotides: TGCGCCAGCAGCTCGAGGGGTAGCTCCTACAATGAGCAGTTCTTC. It codes for CASSSRGSSYNEQFF.